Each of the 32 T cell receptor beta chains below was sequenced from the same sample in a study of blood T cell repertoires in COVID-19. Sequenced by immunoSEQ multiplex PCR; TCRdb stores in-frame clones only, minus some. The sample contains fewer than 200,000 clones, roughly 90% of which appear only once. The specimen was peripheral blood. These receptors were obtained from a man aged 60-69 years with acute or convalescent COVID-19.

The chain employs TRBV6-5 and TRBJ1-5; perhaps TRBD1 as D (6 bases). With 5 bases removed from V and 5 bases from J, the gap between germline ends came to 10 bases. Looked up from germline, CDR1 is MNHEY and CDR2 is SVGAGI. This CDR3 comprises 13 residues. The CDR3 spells CASSTGSYQPQHF. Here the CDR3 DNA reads TGTGCCAGCAGTACAGGGAGTTATCAGCCCCAGCATTTT.

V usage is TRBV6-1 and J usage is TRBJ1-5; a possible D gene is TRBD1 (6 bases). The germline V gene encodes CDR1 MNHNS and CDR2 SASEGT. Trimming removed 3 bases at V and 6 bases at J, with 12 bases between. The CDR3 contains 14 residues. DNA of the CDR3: TGTGCCAGCAGTGACATGGGGGCAGGTCAGCCCCAGCATTTT. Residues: CASSDMGAGQPQHF.

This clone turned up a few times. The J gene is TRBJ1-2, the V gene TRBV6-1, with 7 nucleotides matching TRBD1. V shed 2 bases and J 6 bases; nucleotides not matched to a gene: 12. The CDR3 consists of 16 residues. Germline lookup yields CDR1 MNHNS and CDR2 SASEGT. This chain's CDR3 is CASSEIGWDRRDGYTF. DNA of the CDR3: TGTGCCAGCAGTGAAATCGGCTGGGACAGAAGAGATGGCTACACCTTC.

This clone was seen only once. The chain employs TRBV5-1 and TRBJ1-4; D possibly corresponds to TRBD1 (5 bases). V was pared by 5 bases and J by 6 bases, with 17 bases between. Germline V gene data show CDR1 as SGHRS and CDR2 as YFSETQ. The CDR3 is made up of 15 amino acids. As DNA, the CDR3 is TGCGCCAGCAGTCCAACAAAAGGCAGGGATGAAAAACTGTTTTTT. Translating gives CASSPTKGRDEKLFF.

The CDR3 loop is CASSLRGGEQYF. The CDR3 DNA follows: TGTGCCAGCAGTTTACGAGGAGGCGAGCAGTACTTC. The chain is built from TRBV12-3 or TRBV12-4 and TRBJ2-7, with a tentative D call TRBD2 (5 bases). This CDR3 is 12 amino acids long. The ends were cut back, 2 bases at V and 6 bases at J, with 8 bases in the middle.

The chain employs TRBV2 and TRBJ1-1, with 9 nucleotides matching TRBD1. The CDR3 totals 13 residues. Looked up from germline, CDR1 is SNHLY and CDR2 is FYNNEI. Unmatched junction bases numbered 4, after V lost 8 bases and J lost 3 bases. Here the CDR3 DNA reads TGTGCCAGCGGGACAGGGTGGGACACTGAAGCTTTCTTT. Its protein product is CASGTGWDTEAFF.

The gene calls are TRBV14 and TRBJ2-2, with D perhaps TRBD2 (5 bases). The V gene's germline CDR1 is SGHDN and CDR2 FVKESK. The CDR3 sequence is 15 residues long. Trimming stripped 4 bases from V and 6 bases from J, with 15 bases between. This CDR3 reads CASSRGNNIAGELFF. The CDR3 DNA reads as TGTGCCAGCAGCCGAGGGAATAATATCGCCGGGGAGCTGTTTTTT.

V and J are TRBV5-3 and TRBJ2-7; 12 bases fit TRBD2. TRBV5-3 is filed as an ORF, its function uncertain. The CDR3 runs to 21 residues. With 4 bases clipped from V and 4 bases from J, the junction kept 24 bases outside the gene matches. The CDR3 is CARSPILCRPTSGGFLYEQYV. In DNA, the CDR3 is TGTGCCAGAAGCCCGATACTGTGCCGACCAACTAGCGGGGGGTTCCTGTACGAGCAGTACGTC.

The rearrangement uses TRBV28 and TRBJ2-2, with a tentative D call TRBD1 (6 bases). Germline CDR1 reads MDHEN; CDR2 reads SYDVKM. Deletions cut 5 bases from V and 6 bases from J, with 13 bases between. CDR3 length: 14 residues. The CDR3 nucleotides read TGTGCCAGCAGTACAGGGATCTGGGCCGGGGAGCTGTTTTTT. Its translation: CASSTGIWAGELFF.

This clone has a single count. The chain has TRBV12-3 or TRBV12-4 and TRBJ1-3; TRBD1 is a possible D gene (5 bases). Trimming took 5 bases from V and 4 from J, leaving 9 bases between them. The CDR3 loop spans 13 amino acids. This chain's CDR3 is CASSQGIGNTIYF. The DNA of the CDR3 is TGTGCCAGCAGTCAGGGAATAGGAAACACCATATATTTT.

Written as DNA, the CDR3 is TGCGCCAGCAGCTTGGACAGGGTCTATAATTCACCCCTCCACTTT. Its protein product is CASSLDRVYNSPLHF. This rearrangement joins TRBV5-1 to TRBJ1-6; TRBD1 might be the D (6 bases). Looked up from germline, CDR1 is SGHRS and CDR2 is YFSETQ. The CDR3 spans 15 residues. Trimming removed 0 bases from V and 3 bases from J, with 7 bases in between.

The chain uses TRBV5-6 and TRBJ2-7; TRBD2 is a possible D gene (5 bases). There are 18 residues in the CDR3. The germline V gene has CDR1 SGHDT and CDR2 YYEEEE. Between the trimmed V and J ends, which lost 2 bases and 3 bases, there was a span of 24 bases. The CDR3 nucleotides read TGTGCCAGCAGCTTCATTATTTCCCTTCGGGAAGTGGACTACGAGCAGTACGTC. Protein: CASSFIISLREVDYEQYV.

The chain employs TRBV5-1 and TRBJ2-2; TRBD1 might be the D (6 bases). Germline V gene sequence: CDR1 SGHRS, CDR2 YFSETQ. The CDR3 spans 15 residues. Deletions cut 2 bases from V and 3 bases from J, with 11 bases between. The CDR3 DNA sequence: TGCGCCAGCAGCTTCGGACAGATCCACACCGGGGAGCTGTTTTTT. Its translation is CASSFGQIHTGELFF.

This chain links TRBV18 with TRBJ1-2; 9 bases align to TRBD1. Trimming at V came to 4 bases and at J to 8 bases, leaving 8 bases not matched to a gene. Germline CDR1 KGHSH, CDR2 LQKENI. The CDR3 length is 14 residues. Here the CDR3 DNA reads TGTGCCAGCTCACGGGACAGGGAGTCGACCGGCTACACCTTC. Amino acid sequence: CASSRDRESTGYTF.

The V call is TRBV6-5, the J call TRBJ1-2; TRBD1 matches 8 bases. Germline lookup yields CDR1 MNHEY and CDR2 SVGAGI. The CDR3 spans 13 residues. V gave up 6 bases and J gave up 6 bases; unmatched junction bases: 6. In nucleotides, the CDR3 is TGTGCCAGCAGGCCTACAGGGGGACATGGCTACACCTTC. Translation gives CASRPTGGHGYTF.

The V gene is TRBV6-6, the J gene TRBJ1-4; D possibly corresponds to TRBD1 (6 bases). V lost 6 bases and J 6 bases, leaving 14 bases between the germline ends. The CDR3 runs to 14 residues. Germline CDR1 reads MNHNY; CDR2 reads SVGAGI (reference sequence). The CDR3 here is CASRPGTRYEKLFF. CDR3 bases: TGTGCCAGCAGGCCTGGGACACGTTATGAAAAACTGTTTTTT.

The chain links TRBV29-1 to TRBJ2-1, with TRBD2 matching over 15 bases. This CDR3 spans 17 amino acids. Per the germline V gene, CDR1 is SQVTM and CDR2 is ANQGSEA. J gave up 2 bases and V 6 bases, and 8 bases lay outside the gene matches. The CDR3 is CSVTEGLAGGTYNEQFF. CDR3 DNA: TGCAGCGTGACGGAGGGACTAGCGGGGGGTACCTACAATGAGCAGTTCTTC.

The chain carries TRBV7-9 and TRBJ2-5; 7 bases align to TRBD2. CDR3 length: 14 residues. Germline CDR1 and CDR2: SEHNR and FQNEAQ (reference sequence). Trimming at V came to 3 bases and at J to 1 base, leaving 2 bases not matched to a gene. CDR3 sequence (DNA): TGTGCCAGCAGCTTCGGCGGGAGCCAAGAGACCCAGTACTTC. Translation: CASSFGGSQETQYF.

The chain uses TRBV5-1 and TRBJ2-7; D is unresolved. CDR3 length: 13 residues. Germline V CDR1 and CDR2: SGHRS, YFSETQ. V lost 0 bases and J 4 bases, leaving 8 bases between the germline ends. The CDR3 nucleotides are TGCGCCAGCAGCTTGGCGTCCACTTACGAGCAGTACTTC. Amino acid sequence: CASSLASTYEQYF. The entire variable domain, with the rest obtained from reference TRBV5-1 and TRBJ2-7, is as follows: KAGVTQTPRYLIKTRGQQVTLSCSPISGHRSVSWYQQTPGQGLQFLFEYFSETQRNKGNFPGRFSGRQFSNSRSEMNVSTLELGDSALYLCASSLASTYEQYFGPGTRLTVT.

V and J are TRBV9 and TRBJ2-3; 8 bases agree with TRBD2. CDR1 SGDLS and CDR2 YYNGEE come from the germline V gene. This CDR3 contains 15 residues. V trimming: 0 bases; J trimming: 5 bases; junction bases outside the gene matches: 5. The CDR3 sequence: CASSVAAGEEDTQYF. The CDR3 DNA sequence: TGTGCCAGCAGCGTAGCAGCGGGAGAGGAAGATACGCAGTATTTT.

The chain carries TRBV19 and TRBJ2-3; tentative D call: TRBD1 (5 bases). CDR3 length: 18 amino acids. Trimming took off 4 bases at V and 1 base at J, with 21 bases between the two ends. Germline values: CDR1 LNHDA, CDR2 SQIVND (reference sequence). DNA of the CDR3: TGTGCCAGTAGTAGGACAAGGGGCGACAGTTACCGCACAGATACGCAGTATTTT. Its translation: CASSRTRGDSYRTDTQYF. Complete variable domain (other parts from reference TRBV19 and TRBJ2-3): DGGITQSPKYLFRKEGQNVTLSCEQNLNHDAMYWYRQDPGQGLRLIYYSQIVNDFQKGDIAEGYSVSREKKESFPLTVTSAQKNPTAFYLCASSRTRGDSYRTDTQYFGPGTRLTVL.

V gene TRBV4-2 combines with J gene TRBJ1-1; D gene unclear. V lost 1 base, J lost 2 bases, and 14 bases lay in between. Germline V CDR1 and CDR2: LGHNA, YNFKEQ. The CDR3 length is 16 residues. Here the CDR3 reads CASSQAISTGNTEAFF. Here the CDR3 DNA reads TGTGCCAGCAGCCAAGCTATCTCGACGGGAAACACTGAAGCTTTCTTT.

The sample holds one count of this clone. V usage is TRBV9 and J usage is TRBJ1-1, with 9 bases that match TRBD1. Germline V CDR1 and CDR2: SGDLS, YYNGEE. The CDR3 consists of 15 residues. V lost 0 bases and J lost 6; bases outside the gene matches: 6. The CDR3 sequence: CASSVAEQGASEAFF. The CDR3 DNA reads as TGTGCCAGCAGCGTAGCTGAACAGGGGGCCTCTGAAGCTTTCTTT.

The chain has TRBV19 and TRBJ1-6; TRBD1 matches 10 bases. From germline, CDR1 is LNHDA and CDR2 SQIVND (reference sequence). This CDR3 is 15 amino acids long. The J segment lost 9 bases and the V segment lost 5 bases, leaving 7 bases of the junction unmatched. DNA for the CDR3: TGTGCCAGTAGTGGGACAGGGGCTATTGGTTCACCCCTCCACTTT. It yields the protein CASSGTGAIGSPLHF. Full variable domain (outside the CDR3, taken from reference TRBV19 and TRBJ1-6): DGGITQSPKYLFRKEGQNVTLSCEQNLNHDAMYWYRQDPGQGLRLIYYSQIVNDFQKGDIAEGYSVSREKKESFPLTVTSAQKNPTAFYLCASSGTGAIGSPLHFGNGTRLTVT.

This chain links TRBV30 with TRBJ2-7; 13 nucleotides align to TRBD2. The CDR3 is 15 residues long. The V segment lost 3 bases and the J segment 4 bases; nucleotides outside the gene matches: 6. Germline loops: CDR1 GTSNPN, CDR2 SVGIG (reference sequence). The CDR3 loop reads CAWSLLAGGLYEQYV. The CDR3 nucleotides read TGTGCCTGGAGCCTACTAGCGGGGGGGCTGTACGAGCAGTACGTC.

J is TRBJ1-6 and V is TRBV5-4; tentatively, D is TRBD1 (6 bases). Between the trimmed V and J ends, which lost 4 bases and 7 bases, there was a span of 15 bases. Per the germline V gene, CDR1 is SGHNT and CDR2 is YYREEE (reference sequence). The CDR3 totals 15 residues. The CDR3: CASSPSGTSNSPLHF. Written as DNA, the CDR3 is TGTGCCAGCAGCCCCTCCGGGACAAGCAATTCACCCCTCCACTTT. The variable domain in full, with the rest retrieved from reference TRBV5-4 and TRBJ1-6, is ETGVTQSPTHLIKTRGQQVTLRCSSQSGHNTVSWYQQALGQGPQFIFQYYREEENGRGNFPPRFSGLQFPNYSSELNVNALELDDSALYLCASSPSGTSNSPLHFGNGTRLTVT.

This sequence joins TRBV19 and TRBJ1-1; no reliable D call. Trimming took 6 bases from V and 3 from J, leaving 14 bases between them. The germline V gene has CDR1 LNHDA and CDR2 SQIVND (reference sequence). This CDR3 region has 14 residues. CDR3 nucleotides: TGTGCCAGTAGCCCAGGTGCCCAGGACACTGAAGCTTTCTTT. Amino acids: CASSPGAQDTEAFF.

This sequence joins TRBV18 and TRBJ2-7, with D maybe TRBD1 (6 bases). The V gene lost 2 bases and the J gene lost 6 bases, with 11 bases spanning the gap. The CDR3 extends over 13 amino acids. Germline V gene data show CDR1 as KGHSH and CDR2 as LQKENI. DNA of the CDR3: TGTGCCAGCTCACCAAGGGCAGGGGTCGAGCAGTACTTC. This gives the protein CASSPRAGVEQYF.

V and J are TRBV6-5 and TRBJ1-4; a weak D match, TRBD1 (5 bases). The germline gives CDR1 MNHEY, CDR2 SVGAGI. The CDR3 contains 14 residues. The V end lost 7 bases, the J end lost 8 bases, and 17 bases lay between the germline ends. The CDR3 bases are TGTGCCAGCACCCCGTGGTCGGAGGGGGAAAAACTGTTTTTT. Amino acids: CASTPWSEGEKLFF.

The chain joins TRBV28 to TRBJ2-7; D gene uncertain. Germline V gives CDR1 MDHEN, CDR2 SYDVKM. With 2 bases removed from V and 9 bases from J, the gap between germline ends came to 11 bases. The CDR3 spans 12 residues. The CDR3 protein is CASSLGKRAQYV. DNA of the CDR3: TGTGCCAGCAGTTTAGGAAAGCGAGCGCAGTACGTC.

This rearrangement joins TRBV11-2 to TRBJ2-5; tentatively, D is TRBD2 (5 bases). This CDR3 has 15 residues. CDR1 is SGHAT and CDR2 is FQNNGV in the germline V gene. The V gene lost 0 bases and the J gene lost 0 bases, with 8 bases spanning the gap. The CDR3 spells CASSLDLRDQETQYF. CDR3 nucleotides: TGTGCCAGCAGCTTAGATTTGCGGGACCAAGAGACCCAGTACTTC.

The CDR3: CATSDFAASGTDTQYF. DNA for the CDR3: TGTGCCACCAGTGACTTCGCGGCTAGCGGCACAGATACGCAGTATTTT. The V and J genes are TRBV24-1 and TRBJ2-3; D may be TRBD2 (6 bases). CDR3 size: 16 residues. V was cut by 4 bases and J by 1 base, with 14 bases left in between. Looked up from germline, CDR1 is KGHDR and CDR2 is SFDVKD.